This T cell receptor (beta chain) comes out of a study of shared clonotypes between healthy human individuals. Study outcomes and limitations: Naive subsets tended to show greater estimated richness than memory subsets. Between a handful of donors, naive CD4 clonotypes were shared at a level of around 5.1%.

It was CD45RO-negative cells, positively selected for CCR7, that made up naive CD8 cells, with terminally differentiated effector memory CD45RA+ cells excluded. Comment on this clone: The antigen is unknown.

Generated by immunoSEQ multiplex PCR, the TCRdb table keeps only in-frame clones and is missing some. The sample has hundreds of thousands of clones; around 95% are singletons. Sequenced sample: naive CD8+ T cells sorted from blood. The clonotype comes from a woman younger than 45 in good health.

The CDR3 region has the DNA TGTGCCAGCAGTTTCAATCGGATCTACAATGAGCAGTTCTTC. Its protein product is CASSFNRIYNEQFF. The chain uses TRBV27 and TRBJ2-1; D gene ambiguous. From germline, CDR1 is MNHEY and CDR2 SMNVEV (reference sequence). The V and J ends lost 3 bases and 3 bases respectively, with 9 bases between them. CDR3 length: 14 amino acids.